This T cell receptor beta chain comes out of a study of T cells after yellow fever vaccination. Across the study: Any fraction with a low cell number was prepared using SMART-Seq v4 Ultra Low Input.

This clonotype was picked up a small number of times. Its cognate antigen is unknown. Study outcomes and limitations: There was a possibility that FACS-sorted repertoires contained abundant clonotypes contaminating from the bulk population. Post-booster reappearance was seen for most primary-vaccination clones (96% CD4, around 90% CD8).

5'RACE template switching generated TCR cDNA, adding a universal primer site and UMIs. MiXCR was run by TCRdb on the 5' RACE reads, yielding one entry per CDR3 protein. The sample consists of some 150,000 distinct CDR3 sequences, more than 9.5% of them appearing once. With V trimmed by 3 bases and J by 4 bases, 8 bases remained unmatched. This CDR3 has 16 amino acids. CDR1 and CDR2 (germline): SGHTA, FQGNSA. Here the sequenced sample was CD8+ T cells sorted from PBMCs, taken 15 days after the yellow fever booster vaccination. This TCR was recovered from a man aged 18-30 years who received the YFV17D yellow fever vaccine. J is TRBJ2-1 and V is TRBV7-2; 8 nucleotides agree with TRBD2. The CDR3 sequence is CASSFYAGGFYNEQFF. The CDR3 region has the DNA TGTGCCAGCAGCTTCTACGCGGGGGGCTTTTACAATGAGCAGTTCTTC.